Following are 21 T cell receptor beta chains from one sample sequenced in a study of blood T cells in healthy people across ages. Primers used in a second PCR of about 7 to 12 cycles were a sample-barcoded 5' primer and a J-beta primer mix. TCRdb ran MiXCR on the 5' RACE reads and lists one entry per CDR3 protein. Of approximately 820,000 distinct CDR3 sequences in the sample, under 55% were seen once. The source material was blood. Source of these receptors: a man in his 60s in good health.

This clonotype was observed a few times. The rearrangement links TRBV12-3 or TRBV12-4 to TRBJ2-3; no definite D call. The CDR3 totals 17 residues. Trimming took off 1 base at V and 0 bases at J, with 14 bases between the two ends. The CDR3 sequence is CASSLGSSYSSTDTQYF. The CDR3 DNA is TGTGCCAGCAGTTTAGGTTCCTCGTATTCTAGCACAGATACGCAGTATTTT.

CDR3 protein: CSAPRGLAVETQYF. Here the CDR3 DNA reads TGCAGTGCCCCGCGAGGACTAGCGGTTGAGACCCAGTACTTC. The V and J genes are TRBV20-1 and TRBJ2-5; 10 bases map to TRBD2. The CDR3 contains 14 residues. CDR1 is DFQATT, CDR2 SNEGSKA, per germline (reference sequence). V gave up 6 bases and J gave up 5 bases; unmatched junction bases: 9.

The CDR3 sequence: CASSKVRAGGNSPLHF. The CDR3 nucleotides read TGTGCCAGCAGCAAAGTGAGGGCTGGGGGTAATTCACCCCTCCACTTT. V is TRBV21-1 and J is TRBJ1-6. TRBV21-1 is recorded as a pseudogene. The CDR3 has 16 amino acids.

This clonotype was seen more than once but under ten times. The chain employs TRBV20-1 and TRBJ2-7; 9 bases match TRBD1. V shed 1 base and J 9 bases; nucleotides not matched to a gene: 10. This CDR3 has 14 residues. The germline V gene has CDR1 DFQATT and CDR2 SNEGSKA (reference sequence). In DNA, the CDR3 is TGCAGTGCTAGAGCCCGGGACAGGGCTTTCGGGCAGTACTTC. Its translation: CSARARDRAFGQYF.

The rearrangement uses TRBV30 and TRBJ1-5, with D unresolved. The CDR3 has 14 residues. Looked up from germline, CDR1 is GTSNPN and CDR2 is SVGIG (reference sequence). V lost 2 bases and J lost 2, with 10 bases in between. The CDR3 bases are TGTGCCTGGAGTCGAGGAATTGGCAATCAGCCCCAGCATTTT. It is translated as CAWSRGIGNQPQHF. Combining the CDR3 with reference TRBV30 and TRBJ1-5 gives the whole variable domain SQTIHQWPATLVQPVGSPLSLECTVEGTSNPNLYWYRQAAGRGLQLLFYSVGIGQISSEVPQNLSASRPQDRQFILSSKKLLLSDSGFYLCAWSRGIGNQPQHFGDGTRLSIL.

The rearrangement uses TRBV7-2 and TRBJ1-3; D unclear. The V end lost 4 bases, the J end lost 0 bases, and 13 bases lay between the germline ends. This CDR3 has 16 residues. Germline values: CDR1 SGHTA, CDR2 FQGNSA. The CDR3 DNA reads as TGTGCCAGCAGCTGGCGCGAGGGCCACTCTGGAAACACCATATATTTT. This sequence encodes CASSWREGHSGNTIYF.

The chain has TRBV3-1 and TRBJ2-5, with TRBD1 matching 12 bases. V lost 3 bases and J lost 6; bases outside the gene matches: 8. The CDR3 runs 16 residues. CDR1 and CDR2 from the germline V gene are LGHDT and YNNKEL (reference sequence). CDR3 coding DNA: TGTGCCAGCAGCCAGATACGACGGGACAGGGGGCAGACCCAGTACTTC. Protein product: CASSQIRRDRGQTQYF.

V gene TRBV29-1 combines with J gene TRBJ2-3; 7 positions agree with TRBD1. Germline CDR1 and CDR2: SQVTM and ANQGSEA. The CDR3 runs 14 residues. V trimming: 4 bases; J trimming: 5 bases; junction bases outside the gene matches: 9. The CDR3 nucleotides are TGCAGCGTTGGCCCCGAACAGGGGCGAGATACGCAGTATTTT. Protein: CSVGPEQGRDTQYF.

The chain has TRBV27 and TRBJ2-3, with D unresolved. This CDR3 spans 11 amino acids. The germline CDR1 and CDR2 sequences are MNHEY and SMNVEV (reference sequence). V was clipped by 8 bases and J by 4 bases, with 7 bases between them. CDR3 sequence (DNA): TGTGCCAGCGGCAGAGCAGATACGCAGTATTTT. Translation gives CASGRADTQYF.

The chain carries TRBV20-1 and TRBJ2-2; possibly TRBD2 for D (7 bases). This CDR3 comprises 15 residues. The ends were cut back, 0 bases at V and 4 bases at J, with 12 bases in the middle. CDR1 is DFQATT and CDR2 is SNEGSKA in the germline V gene (reference sequence). The DNA for the CDR3 is TGCAGTGCTAGAGATAGGGGGGGGGGCACCGGGGAGCTGTTTTTT. It encodes CSARDRGGGTGELFF.

This clonotype was seen more than once but under ten times. V is TRBV20-1 and J is TRBJ2-1, with D uncertain. Deletions cut 5 bases from V and 8 bases from J, with 19 bases between. The germline CDR1 and CDR2 sequences are DFQATT and SNEGSKA (reference sequence). The CDR3 length is 14 residues. The CDR3 region is CSAAAGPSYYEQFF. As DNA, the CDR3 is TGCAGTGCTGCAGCCGGCCCGTCTTACTATGAGCAGTTCTTC.

The CDR3 loop reads CASSGQRTDSRSPLHF. CDR3 DNA sequence: TGTGCCAGCAGTGGGCAACGGACGGATAGCCGGTCACCCCTCCACTTT. The rearrangement joins TRBV27 to TRBJ1-6; D unresolved. The V end lost 5 bases, the J end lost 10 bases, and 21 bases lay between the germline ends. CDR3 length equals 16 residues. Germline CDR1 is MNHEY and CDR2 is SMNVEV (reference sequence).

This clonotype was counted only a few times. The V and J genes are TRBV27 and TRBJ2-7; D possibly uses TRBD1 or TRBD2 (5 bases each). Trimming left V 8 bases short and J 6 bases short, with 23 bases between. CDR3 length: 15 amino acids. Germline V lookup: CDR1 MNHEY, CDR2 SMNVEV (reference sequence). Written as DNA, the CDR3 is TGTGCCAGCCGCCGACGAGGGGTGGAAGGGGTCGAGCAGTACTTC. As protein: CASRRRGVEGVEQYF.

The chain carries TRBV7-2 and TRBJ1-1; weak D call: TRBD1 (5 bases). The germline V gene encodes CDR1 SGHTA and CDR2 FQGNSA. The V end lost 4 bases, the J end lost 5 bases, and 20 bases lay between the germline ends. CDR3 length: 16 residues. CDR3: CASSSRSGTARTEAFF. CDR3 in DNA: TGTGCCAGCAGCTCCAGATCCGGGACGGCCAGGACTGAAGCTTTCTTT.

The chain has TRBV15 and TRBJ2-5, with a weak D call TRBD2 (7 bases). The J call is uncertain, as TRBJ2-7 better fits the DNA end. CDR1 and CDR2 from the germline V gene are LNHNV and YYDKDF (reference sequence). The CDR3 runs 16 residues. The CDR3 DNA sequence: TGTGCCACCAGCAGAGGAGGGGGGGGACTACCACACGAGCAGTACTTC. Residues: CATSRGGGGLPHEQYF.

The chain carries TRBV27 and TRBJ1-4; no reliable D call. With 3 bases removed from V and 1 base from J, the gap between germline ends came to 6 bases. Germline loops: CDR1 MNHEY, CDR2 SMNVEV (reference sequence). The CDR3 runs to 14 residues. The CDR3 reads CASSLSQTNEKLFF. CDR3 DNA sequence: TGTGCCAGCAGTTTGAGCCAAACTAATGAAAAACTGTTTTTT.

The chain employs TRBV4-3 and TRBJ2-1, with 10 bases aligning to TRBD1. CDR3 size: 14 residues. The germline V gene has CDR1 LGHNA and CDR2 YSLEER. Trimming cost V 4 bases and J 9 bases; bases outside gene matches: 6. Written as DNA, the CDR3 is TGCGCCAGCAGCCCCCGACAGGGGGCAGGTGAGCAGTTCTTC. Its translation: CASSPRQGAGEQFF.

This clonotype was seen a few times. The junction departs from the called germline gene at one end, perhaps through a read error. The rearrangement uses TRBV5-1 and TRBJ2-7; D ambiguous. The germline gives CDR1 SGHRS, CDR2 YFSETQ. CDR3 size: 15 residues. CDR3 in amino acids: CASSLSGVWTYEQYF. CDR3 nucleotides: TGTGCCAGCAGCTTGTCTGGGGTGTGGACCTACGAGCAGTACTTC.

This clonotype was found a few times. V usage is TRBV5-1 and J usage is TRBJ2-1, with a tentative D call TRBD1 (6 bases). V lost 4 bases, J lost 5 bases, and 13 bases lay in between. Germline V CDR1 and CDR2: SGHRS, YFSETQ. CDR3 length: 14 amino acids. CDR3: CASSPGAGDNEQFF. Written as DNA, the CDR3 is TGCGCCAGCAGCCCCGGGGCAGGGGACAATGAGCAGTTCTTC.

This clonotype has a handful of counts. The V gene is TRBV28, the J gene TRBJ2-7; D gene unclear. The CDR3 is made up of 15 amino acids. V lost 4 bases and J 0 bases, leaving 13 bases between the germline ends. Germline assignment: CDR1 MDHEN and CDR2 SYDVKM. The CDR3 DNA reads as TGTGCCAGCAGTTCCGGACCAACGGCCTCCTACGAGCAGTACTTC. This codes for CASSSGPTASYEQYF.

This rearrangement joins TRBV4-3 to TRBJ2-3; 10 bases align to TRBD2. Trimming took 8 bases from V and 4 from J; bases not matched to a gene: 18. The CDR3 is 18 amino acids. Germline V gene data show CDR1 as LGHNA and CDR2 as YSLEER. The CDR3 loop is CASAPGSGGDRRSDTQYF. The DNA for the CDR3 is TGCGCCAGCGCCCCGGGAAGCGGGGGGGATCGGCGGTCAGATACGCAGTATTTT.